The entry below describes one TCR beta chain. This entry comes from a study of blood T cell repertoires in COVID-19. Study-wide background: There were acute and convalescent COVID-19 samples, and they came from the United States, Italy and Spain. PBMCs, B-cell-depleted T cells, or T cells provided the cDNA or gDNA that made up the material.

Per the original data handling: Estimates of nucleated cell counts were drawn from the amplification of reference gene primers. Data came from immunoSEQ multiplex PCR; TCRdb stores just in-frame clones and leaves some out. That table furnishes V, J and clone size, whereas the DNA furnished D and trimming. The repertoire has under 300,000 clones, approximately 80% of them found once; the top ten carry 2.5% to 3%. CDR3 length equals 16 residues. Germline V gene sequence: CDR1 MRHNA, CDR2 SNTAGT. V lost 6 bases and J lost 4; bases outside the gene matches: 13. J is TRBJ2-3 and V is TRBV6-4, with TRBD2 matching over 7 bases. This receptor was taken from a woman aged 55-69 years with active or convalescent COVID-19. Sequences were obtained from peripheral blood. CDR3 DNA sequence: TGTGCCAGCAGCTCCTTTGGGGGGGTTGGAGCAGATACGCAGTATTTT. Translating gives CASSSFGGVGADTQYF.